The 4 T cell receptor beta chains listed next were all sequenced from one sample in a study of CD8 T cells in Susac syndrome. A quantity of about 0.5 to 1 ug RNA underwent reverse transcription using random hexamers. One entry per CDR3 protein, called by TCRdb with MiXCR from the immunoSEQ multiplex PCR reads. Of about 300,000 distinct CDR3 sequences listed, around 91% are singletons. The sequencing input was CD8+ T cells from PBMCs. The receptors come from a human donor with multiple sclerosis.

J is TRBJ2-3 and V is TRBV6-4; the match to TRBD2 covers 8 bases. Germline CDR1 and CDR2: MRHNA and SNTAGT. J gave up 10 bases and V 0 bases, and 12 bases lay outside the gene matches. The CDR3 extends over 16 amino acids. The CDR3 DNA sequence: TGTGCCAGCAGTGACTCGATTGAACTGCCCGGGAGGGCGCAGTATTTT. Translated, it gives CASSDSIELPGRAQYF.

The CDR3 sequence: CSARTVWEGAKYNEQFF. CDR3 nucleotides: TGCAGTGCTAGGACTGTCTGGGAGGGGGCGAAGTACAATGAGCAGTTCTTC. The chain recombines TRBV20-1 with TRBJ2-1; D tentatively reads TRBD1 or TRBD2 (7 bases each). The CDR3 extends over 17 amino acids. The V gene lost 3 bases and the J gene lost 4 bases, with 22 bases spanning the gap. CDR1 and CDR2 from the germline V gene are DFQATT and SNEGSKA (reference sequence).

This chain joins TRBV28 and TRBJ2-1, with 12 bases fitting TRBD2. V lost 5 bases and J lost 7; bases outside the gene matches: 6. From germline, CDR1 is MDHEN and CDR2 SYDVKM. This CDR3 comprises 15 residues. The CDR3 region is CASSLGLAGLNEQFF. The CDR3, as DNA: TGTGCCAGCAGTCTGGGACTAGCGGGTCTGAATGAGCAGTTCTTC.

This clonotype was seen only a few times. DNA for the CDR3: TGTGCCTGCGGGCATCAGCCCCAGCATTTT. The encoded protein is CACGHQPQHF. The J gene is TRBJ1-5, the V gene TRBV6-1; D ambiguous. V was cut by 11 bases and J by 5 bases, with 7 bases left in between. Germline CDR1 reads MNHNS; CDR2 reads SASEGT. This CDR3 is 10 amino acids long.